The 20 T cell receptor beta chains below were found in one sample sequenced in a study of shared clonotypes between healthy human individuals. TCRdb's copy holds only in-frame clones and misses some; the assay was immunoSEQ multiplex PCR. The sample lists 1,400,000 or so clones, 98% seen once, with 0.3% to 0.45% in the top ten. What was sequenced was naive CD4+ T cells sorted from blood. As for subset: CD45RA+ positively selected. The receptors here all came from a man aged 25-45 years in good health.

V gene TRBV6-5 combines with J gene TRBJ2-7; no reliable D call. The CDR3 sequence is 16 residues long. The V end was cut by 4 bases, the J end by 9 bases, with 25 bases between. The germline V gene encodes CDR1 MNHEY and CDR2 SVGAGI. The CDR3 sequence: CASSFSFRAQHMGQYF. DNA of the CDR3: TGTGCCAGCAGTTTTTCCTTCCGGGCTCAACACATGGGGCAGTACTTC.

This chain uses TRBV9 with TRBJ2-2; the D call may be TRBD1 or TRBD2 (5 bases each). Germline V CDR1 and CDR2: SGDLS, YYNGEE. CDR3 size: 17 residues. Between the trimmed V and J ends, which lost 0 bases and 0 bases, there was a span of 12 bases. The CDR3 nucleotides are TGTGCCAGCAGCGTAGAACCTCGGGGCGCGAACACCGGGGAGCTGTTTTTT. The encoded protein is CASSVEPRGANTGELFF.

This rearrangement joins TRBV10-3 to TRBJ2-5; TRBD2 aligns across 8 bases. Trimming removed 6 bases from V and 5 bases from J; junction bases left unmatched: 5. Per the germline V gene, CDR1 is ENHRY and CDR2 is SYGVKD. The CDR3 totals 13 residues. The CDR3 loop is CAIRGAGGETQYF. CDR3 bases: TGTGCCATCAGGGGGGCGGGGGGCGAGACCCAGTACTTC.

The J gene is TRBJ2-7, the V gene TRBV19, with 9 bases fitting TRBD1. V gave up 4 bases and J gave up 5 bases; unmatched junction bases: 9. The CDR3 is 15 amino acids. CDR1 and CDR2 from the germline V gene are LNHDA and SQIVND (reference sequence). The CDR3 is CASSRSGQGYHEQYF. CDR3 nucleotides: TGTGCCAGTAGTAGGTCGGGACAGGGCTATCACGAGCAGTACTTC.

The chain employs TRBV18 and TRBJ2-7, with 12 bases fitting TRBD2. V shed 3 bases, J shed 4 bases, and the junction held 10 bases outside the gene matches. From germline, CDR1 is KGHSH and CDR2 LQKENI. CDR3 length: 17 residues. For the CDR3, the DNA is TGTGCCAGCTCACCCACCCCGACTAGCGGGAGTACTTACGAGCAGTACTTC. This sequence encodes CASSPTPTSGSTYEQYF.

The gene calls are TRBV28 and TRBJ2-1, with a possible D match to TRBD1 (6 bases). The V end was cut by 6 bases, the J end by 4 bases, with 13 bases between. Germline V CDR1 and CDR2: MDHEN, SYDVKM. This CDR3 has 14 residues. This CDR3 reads CASRKQGFYNEQFF. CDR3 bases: TGTGCCAGCAGGAAACAGGGATTTTACAATGAGCAGTTCTTC. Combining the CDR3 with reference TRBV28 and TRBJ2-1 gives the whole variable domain DVKVTQSSRYLVKRTGEKVFLECVQDMDHENMFWYRQDPGLGLRLIYFSYDVKMKEKGDIPEGYSVSREKKERFSLILESASTNQTSMYLCASRKQGFYNEQFFGPGTRLTVL.

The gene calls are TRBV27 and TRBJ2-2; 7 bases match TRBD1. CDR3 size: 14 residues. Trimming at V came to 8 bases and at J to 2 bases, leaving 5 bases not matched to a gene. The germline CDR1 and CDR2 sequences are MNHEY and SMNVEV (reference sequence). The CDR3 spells CASRGQINTGELFF. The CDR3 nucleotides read TGTGCCAGCCGGGGACAGATAAACACCGGGGAGCTGTTTTTT.

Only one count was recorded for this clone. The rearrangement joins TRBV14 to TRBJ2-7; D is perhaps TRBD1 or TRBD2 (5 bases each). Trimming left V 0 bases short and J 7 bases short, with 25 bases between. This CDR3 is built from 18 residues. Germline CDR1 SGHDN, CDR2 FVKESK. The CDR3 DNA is TGTGCCAGCAGCCAAGATCCCTTTATGGGGACGTTTGGTGGGGAGCAGTACTTC. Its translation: CASSQDPFMGTFGGEQYF.

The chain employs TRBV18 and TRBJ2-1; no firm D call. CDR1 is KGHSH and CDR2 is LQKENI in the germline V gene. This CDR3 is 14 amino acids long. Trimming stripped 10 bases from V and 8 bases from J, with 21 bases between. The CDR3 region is CATSPPNGRHEQFF. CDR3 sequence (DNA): TGTGCCACTTCACCACCTAACGGAAGGCATGAGCAGTTCTTC.

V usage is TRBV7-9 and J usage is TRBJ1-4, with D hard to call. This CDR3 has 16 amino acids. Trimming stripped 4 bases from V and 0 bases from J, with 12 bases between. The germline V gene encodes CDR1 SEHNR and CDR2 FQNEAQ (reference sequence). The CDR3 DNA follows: TGTGCCAGCAGCTACGCCCGGATTGCAACTAATGAAAAACTGTTTTTT. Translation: CASSYARIATNEKLFF.

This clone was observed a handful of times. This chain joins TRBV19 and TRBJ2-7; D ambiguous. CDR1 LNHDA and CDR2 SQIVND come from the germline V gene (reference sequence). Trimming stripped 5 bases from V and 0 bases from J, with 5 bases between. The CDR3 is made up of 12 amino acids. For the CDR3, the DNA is TGTGCCAGTAGTGCTCCCTCCTACGAGCAGTACTTC. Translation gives CASSAPSYEQYF.

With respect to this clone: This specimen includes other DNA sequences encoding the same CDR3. DNA for the CDR3: TGCAGCGTGGGGACAGGAGCGAACACCGGGGAGCTGTTTTTT. It encodes CSVGTGANTGELFF. V and J are TRBV29-1 and TRBJ2-2; 8 nucleotides align to TRBD1. V gave up 6 bases and J gave up 0 bases; unmatched junction bases: 3. Germline V lookup: CDR1 SQVTM, CDR2 ANQGSEA. The CDR3 is 14 residues long.

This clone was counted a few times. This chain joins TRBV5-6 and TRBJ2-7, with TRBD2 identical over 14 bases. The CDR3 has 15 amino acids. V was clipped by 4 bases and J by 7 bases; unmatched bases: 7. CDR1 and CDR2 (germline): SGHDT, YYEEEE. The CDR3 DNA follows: TGTGCCAGCAGCCCGGGACTAGCGGGAGTAGGAGAGCAGTACTTC. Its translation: CASSPGLAGVGEQYF.

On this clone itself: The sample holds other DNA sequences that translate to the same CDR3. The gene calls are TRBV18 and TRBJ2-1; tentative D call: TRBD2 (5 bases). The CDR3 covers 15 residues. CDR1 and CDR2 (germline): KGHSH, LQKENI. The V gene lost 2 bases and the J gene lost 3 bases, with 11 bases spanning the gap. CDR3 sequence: CASSPMGGLYNEQFF. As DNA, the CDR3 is TGTGCCAGCTCACCAATGGGCGGGCTCTACAATGAGCAGTTCTTC.

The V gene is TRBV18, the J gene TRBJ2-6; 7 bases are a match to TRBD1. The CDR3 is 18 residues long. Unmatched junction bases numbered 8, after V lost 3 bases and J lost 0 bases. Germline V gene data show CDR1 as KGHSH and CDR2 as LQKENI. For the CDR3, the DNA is TGTGCCAGCTCACCTAACCGGGACAGAAACTCTGGGGCCAACGTCCTGACTTTC. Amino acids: CASSPNRDRNSGANVLTF.

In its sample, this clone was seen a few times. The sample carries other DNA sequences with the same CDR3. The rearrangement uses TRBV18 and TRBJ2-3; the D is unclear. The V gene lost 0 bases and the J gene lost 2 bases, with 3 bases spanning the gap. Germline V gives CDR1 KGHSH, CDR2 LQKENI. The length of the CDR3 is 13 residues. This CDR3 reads CASSPPYTDTQYF. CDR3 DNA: TGTGCCAGCTCACCACCCTACACAGATACGCAGTATTTT.

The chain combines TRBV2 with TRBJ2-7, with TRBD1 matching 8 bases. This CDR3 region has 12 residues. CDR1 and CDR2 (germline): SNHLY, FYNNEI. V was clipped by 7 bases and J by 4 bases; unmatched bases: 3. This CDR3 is CASKDREYEQYF. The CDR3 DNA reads TGTGCCAGCAAGGACAGGGAGTACGAGCAGTACTTC.

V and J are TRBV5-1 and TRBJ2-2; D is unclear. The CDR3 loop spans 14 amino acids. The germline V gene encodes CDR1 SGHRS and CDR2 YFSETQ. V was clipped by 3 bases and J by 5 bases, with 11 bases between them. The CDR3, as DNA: TGCGCCAGCAGCTCCGCCCGAGCTACCGGGGAGCTGTTTTTT. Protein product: CASSSARATGELFF.

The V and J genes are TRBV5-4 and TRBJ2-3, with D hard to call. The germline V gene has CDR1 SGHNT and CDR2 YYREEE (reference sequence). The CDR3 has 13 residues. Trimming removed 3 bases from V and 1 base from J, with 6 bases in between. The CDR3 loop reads CASSYPGTDTQYF. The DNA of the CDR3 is TGTGCCAGCAGCTACCCAGGCACAGATACGCAGTATTTT.

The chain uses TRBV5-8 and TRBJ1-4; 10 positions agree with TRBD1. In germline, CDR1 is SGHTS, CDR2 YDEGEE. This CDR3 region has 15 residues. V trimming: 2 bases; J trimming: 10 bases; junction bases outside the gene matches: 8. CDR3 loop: CASSFPRDRGGKLFF. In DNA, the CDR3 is TGTGCCAGCAGCTTTCCCCGGGACAGGGGTGGAAAACTGTTTTTT.